This T cell receptor beta chain was found in a study of cytomegalovirus exposure and HLA in healthy donors (dated by TCRdb to about 2017). As for the study more broadly: A later analysis indicated that the 95 to 150 validation repertoires were generated on the platform also employed for the approximately 700 repertoires of the first cohort. High-throughput TCR immunosequencing, statistical association of individual TCRs with disease status, and machine learning were combined to predict cytomegalovirus infection status. Besides the first cohort of around 670 subjects, a separate validation cohort made up of over a hundred different subjects was used. The study aimed to test whether signatures of past pathogen exposure could be identified by cataloging public T cell receptors.

Trimming accounts for 3 bases at V and 5 bases at J, while the number of junction bases matched to no gene is 11. The germline V gene yields SGHAT for CDR1 and FQNNGV for CDR2. The CDR3 numbers 16 residues from cysteine through phenylalanine. Only CDR3 DNA is held: 48 bases, read in frame from base 1. The library came from the immunoSEQ multiplex PCR assay. The study's own analysis went as follows. A statistical classification framework was built for diagnosing cytomegalovirus status from the catalog of TCR beta chain sequences. Held by TCRdb, this immuneACCESS table contains in-frame sequences only and omits some clones. Under half of the omission traces to an unresolved V gene where checked; the cause of the rest is unknown. The D gene and trimming were derived from the DNA, and the V and J assignments and clone size from that table. Recorded for this sample are about 300,000 clones; over 75% of them occurred a single time. The ten biggest clones cover about 0.9% of the sample.

The study at large found these results: Most TCR sequences were observed very rarely across donors, whereas some public TCRs were present in many individuals. The classifier was reported to diagnose cytomegalovirus status with high specificity and sensitivity in both the original and validation cohorts. Of the cluster scores, approximately 95% were above 0 in a later analysis, which found that TCRs clustered in the first cohort also tended to co-occur in the 120 validation repertoires. The study gave a list of 150 to 200 TCR beta chains associated with cytomegalovirus. According to the authors, the approach could potentially be generalized to other disease states and immunological phenotypes. The validation cohort had no HLA typing available for a later analysis, so co-occurrence within that cohort was assessed over all 120 or so repertoires. A few of the identified cytomegalovirus-associated TCR beta chains were confirmed in vitro to be specific for cytomegalovirus antigens.

The donors were included in the validation cohort of roughly 120 subjects, a group kept apart from the approximately 690-subject first cohort. On this clone itself: What antigen it recognizes has not been identified. Base qualities were left out, and no much larger clone turns up one base away.

The chain uses TRBV11-2 and TRBJ2-7; 9 bases in the middle match TRBD1. Sequenced material: PBMCs. The origin of this receptor is a woman aged 18-29 years in good health and CMV-seronegative. The base sequence is TGTGCCAGCAGCTTTTTAAAAGGACAGGGGTCCCACGAGCAGTACTTC. Translation gives CASSFLKGQGSHEQYF. Where the CDR3 stops, the reference TRBV11-2 and TRBJ2-7 genes take over; the full variable domain is EAGVAQSPRYKIIEKRQSVAFWCNPISGHATLYWYQQILGQGPKLLIQFQNNGVVDDSQLPKDRFSAERLKGVDSTLKIQPAKLEDSAVYLCASSFLKGQGSHEQYFGPGTRLTVT.